The rows below give T cell receptor beta chains drawn from one sample of a study of blood T cell repertoires in COVID-19. The assay was immunoSEQ multiplex PCR, and TCRdb's table has in-frame clones only and misses some. The profile covers 470,000 or so clones, with 70% to 90% appearing a single time and around 1.8% taken by the ten largest. The sample was PBMCs or T cells enriched from blood (not recorded which). The receptor source for this set is a woman younger than 30 with acute COVID-19. CDR3s include the opening cysteine and the closing phenylalanine or tryptophan.

TRBV4-2,CASSQGEADSPLHF
TRBV24-1,CATSDPGQNYGYTF
TRBV4-3,CASSQDESAMNTEAFF
TRBV5-1,CASSFPLAGASYEQYF
TRBV7-9,CASSGNRDTGELFF
TRBV21-1,CASSKVPKTWFF
TRBV5-1,CASSVTGTNTGELFF
TRBV27,CASSLTGTGTEAFF
TRBV11-3,CASSSPADPISGAYEQYF
TRBV2,CASSSEELYGYTF
TRBV5-5,CASSLDQRAKYEQYF
TRBV11-2,CASSLGPGPNQPQHF
TRBV5-6,CASSSLATDTQYF
TRBV7-8,CASSFSNTEAFF
TRBV9,CASSVSGLEEQYF